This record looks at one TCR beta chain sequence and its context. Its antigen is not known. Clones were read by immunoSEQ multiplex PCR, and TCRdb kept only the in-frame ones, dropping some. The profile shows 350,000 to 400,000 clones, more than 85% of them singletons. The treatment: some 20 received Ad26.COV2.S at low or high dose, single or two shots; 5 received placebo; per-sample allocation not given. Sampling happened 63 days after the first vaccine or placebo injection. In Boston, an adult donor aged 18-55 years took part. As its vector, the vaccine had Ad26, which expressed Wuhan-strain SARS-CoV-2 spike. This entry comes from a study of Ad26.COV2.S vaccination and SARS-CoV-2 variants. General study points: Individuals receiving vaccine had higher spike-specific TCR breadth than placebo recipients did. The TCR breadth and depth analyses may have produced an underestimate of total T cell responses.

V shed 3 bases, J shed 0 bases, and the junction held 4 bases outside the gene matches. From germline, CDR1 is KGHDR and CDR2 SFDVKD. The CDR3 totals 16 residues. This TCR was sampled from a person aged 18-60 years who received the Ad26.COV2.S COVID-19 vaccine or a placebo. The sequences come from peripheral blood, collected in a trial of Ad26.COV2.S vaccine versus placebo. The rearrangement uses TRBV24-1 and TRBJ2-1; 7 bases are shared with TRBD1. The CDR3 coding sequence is TGTGCCACCAGTGATCGACAGGGCTCCTCCTACAATGAGCAGTTCTTC. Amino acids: CATSDRQGSSYNEQFF.